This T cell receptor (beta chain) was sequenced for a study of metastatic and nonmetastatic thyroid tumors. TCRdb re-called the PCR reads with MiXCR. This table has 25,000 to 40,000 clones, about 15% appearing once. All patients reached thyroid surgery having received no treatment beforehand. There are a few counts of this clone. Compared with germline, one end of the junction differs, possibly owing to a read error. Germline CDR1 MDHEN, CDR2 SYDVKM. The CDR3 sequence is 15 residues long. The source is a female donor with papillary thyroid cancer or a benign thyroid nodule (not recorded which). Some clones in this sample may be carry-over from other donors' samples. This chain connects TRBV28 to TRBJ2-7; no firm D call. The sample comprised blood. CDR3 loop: CASSLLEVVTYEQYF. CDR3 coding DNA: TGTGCCAGCAGCTTATTAGAGGTAGTGACCTACGAGCAGTACTTC.